This T cell receptor beta chain was sequenced in a study of T cell responses to AZD1222 COVID-19 vaccine. The CDR3 sequence is 16 residues long. Germline V gene lookup returns CDR1 KGHSH and CDR2 LQKENI. Trimming removed 3 bases from V and 0 bases from J; junction bases left unmatched: 6. Profiled with immunoSEQ multiplex PCR; TCRdb holds only in-frame clones, not every one. Of some 140,000 clones in the sample, 75% to 95% were seen once. The input for sequencing was peripheral blood, taken 28 days after the second AZD1222 dose. This sequence originates from an adult who received the AZD1222 COVID-19 vaccine. The rearrangement uses TRBV18 and TRBJ2-7; 9 bases line up with TRBD2. Written as DNA, the CDR3 is TGTGCCAGCTCACCCCCCAGCGGGGGGCTCTCCTACGAGCAGTACTTC. Translated, it gives CASSPPSGGLSYEQYF.